The 2 T cell receptor beta chains given below trace back to one sample, sequenced in a study of T cells in women clearing cervical HPV infection (dated by TCRdb to the late 2010s). Libraries were prepared through the immunoSEQ multiplex PCR assay. This immuneACCESS table, as held by TCRdb, lists in-frame sequences with V and J called but not all clones. Of the missing ones, under half trace to an unresolved V gene in checked studies; the others have no known cause. The table for this sample lists roughly 20,000 clones. The ten largest account for 3.2% of the sample. The specimen sequenced was blood buffy coat. The receptors stem from a woman between 18 and 69 years old with a cervical HPV16 infection that either progressed to CIN3+ or cleared (not recorded which).

A word on this clone: The read finishes 3 residues shy of the CDR3 end, and the germline J gene is used to complete it. The gene calls are TRBV5-6 and TRBJ1-3, with a weak D call TRBD1 (6 bases). The V gene's germline CDR1 is SGHDT and CDR2 YYEEEE. V was pared by 5 bases and J by 4 bases, with 16 bases between. This CDR3 is 15 amino acids long. The covered CDR3 bases are TGTGCCAGCAGATTACAGGGCGTAGGAGGAAACACC. It codes for CASRLQGVGGNT. In full, the CDR3 is CASRLQGVGGNTIYF.

On this clone itself: The read falls 3 residues short of the CDR3 end, and the missing part is taken from the germline J gene. V usage is TRBV5-1 and J usage is TRBJ1-1; possibly TRBD1 for D (5 bases). Germline values: CDR1 SGHRS, CDR2 YFSETQ. The CDR3 length is 13 residues. Trimming took 5 bases from V and 1 from J, leaving 9 bases between them. CDR3 amino acids: CASRFTGNTEAFF. The sequenced part of the CDR3 DNA is TGCGCCAGCAGATTTACAGGGAACACTGAA.